Listed below are T cell receptor beta chains from one sample, sequenced in a study of blood T cell repertoires in COVID-19. The repertoire was sequenced with immunoSEQ multiplex PCR; TCRdb's copy has only in-frame clones and lacks some. The data hold 180,000 or so clones, with roughly 87% observed a single time. Source material: peripheral blood. These receptors all come from an older woman with acute or convalescent COVID-19. CDR3s include the opening cysteine and the closing phenylalanine or tryptophan. Each record gives: clone size, V gene, D gene, J gene, CDR3 protein, CDR3 DNA. D genes are given only for firm matches. Rows give clone size only sometimes, using once, few, many, or a class for an expanded clone.

size: .
V: TRBV23-1
D: .
J: TRBJ1-6
CDR3: CASSQYPTGSYNSPLHF
DNA: TGCGCCAGCAGTCAATATCCCACGGGGTCCTATAATTCACCCCTCCACTTT

size: .
V: TRBV7-2
D: .
J: TRBJ2-7
CDR3: CASSLAGHGEQYF
DNA: TGTGCCAGCAGCTTAGCCGGTCACGGGGAGCAGTACTTC

size: .
V: TRBV6-5
D: TRBD1
J: TRBJ2-2
CDR3: CASSRDRGRTGELFF
DNA: TGTGCCAGCAGTCGGGACAGGGGGCGTACCGGGGAGCTGTTTTTT

size: few
V: TRBV12-3/TRBV12-4
D: .
J: TRBJ2-1
CDR3: CASGTFEQFF
DNA: TGTGCCAGTGGGACTTTTGAGCAGTTCTTC

size: .
V: TRBV6-5
D: .
J: TRBJ2-3
CDR3: CASNGGKGIDTQYF
DNA: TGTGCCAGCAATGGCGGGAAGGGTATAGATACGCAGTATTTT

size: .
V: TRBV28
D: .
J: TRBJ2-1
CDR3: CASSLVGGSGHLEQFF
DNA: TGTGCCAGCAGTTTGGTTGGGGGTTCGGGACACTTAGAGCAGTTCTTC

size: .
V: TRBV7-2
D: .
J: TRBJ1-5
CDR3: CASNLRGLDQPQHF
DNA: TGTGCCAGCAACCTAAGGGGATTAGATCAGCCCCAGCATTTT

size: .
V: TRBV25-1
D: .
J: TRBJ2-7
CDR3: CASSAGQVGGYEQYF
DNA: TGTGCCAGCAGTGCCGGACAGGTTGGGGGGTACGAGCAGTACTTC

size: .
V: TRBV6-5
D: .
J: TRBJ2-7
CDR3: CASRNRLSSYEQYF
DNA: TGTGCCAGCAGGAACAGGTTAAGCTCCTACGAGCAGTACTTC

size: .
V: TRBV6-2/TRBV6-3
D: TRBD2
J: TRBJ2-1
CDR3: CASSSRLKLAGIYNEQFF
DNA: TGTGCCAGCAGTTCGCGTCTGAAACTAGCGGGAATCTACAATGAGCAGTTCTTC

size: once
V: TRBV14
D: .
J: TRBJ1-3
CDR3: CASSQDLGFSGNTIYF
DNA: TGTGCCAGCAGCCAAGACCTCGGGTTCTCTGGAAACACCATATATTTT

size: .
V: TRBV6-1
D: .
J: TRBJ1-4
CDR3: CASSEGGTNEKLFF
DNA: TGTGCCAGCAGTGAGGGGGGGACTAATGAAAAACTGTTTTTT